One and the same sample provided the 7 T cell receptor beta chains below, sequenced in a study of cytomegalovirus exposure and HLA in healthy donors. Using immunoSEQ multiplex PCR, the repertoire was profiled, and TCRdb retains in-frame clones only, with some absent. This table has over 150,000 clones, more than 65% appearing once. What was sequenced was PBMCs. The origin of the receptors is a woman under 30 in good health and CMV-seropositive.

The V gene is TRBV6-5, the J gene TRBJ2-1, with TRBD2 identical over 13 bases. Germline V gene lookup returns CDR1 MNHEY and CDR2 SVGAGI. CDR3 size: 14 residues. V was clipped by 6 bases and J by 13 bases; unmatched bases: 9. The CDR3 coding sequence is TGTGCCAGCAGCTTACGACTAGCGGGGGGCCCACAGTTCTTC. Its translation is CASSLRLAGGPQFF.

V is TRBV19 and J is TRBJ2-7, with D perhaps TRBD1 (5 bases). V gave up 5 bases and J gave up 4 bases, with 12 bases separating them. This CDR3 has 13 amino acids. The germline V gene encodes CDR1 LNHDA and CDR2 SQIVND (reference sequence). The CDR3 DNA sequence: TGTGCCAGTAGTCAAAAACACAGGTACGAGCAGTACTTC. Amino acid sequence: CASSQKHRYEQYF. The full variable domain, rest sourced from reference TRBV19 and TRBJ2-7, is DGGITQSPKYLFRKEGQNVTLSCEQNLNHDAMYWYRQDPGQGLRLIYYSQIVNDFQKGDIAEGYSVSREKKESFPLTVTSAQKNPTAFYLCASSQKHRYEQYFGPGTRLTVT.

This sequence joins TRBV9 and TRBJ1-2; D perhaps matches TRBD1 (5 bases). The ends were cut back, 4 bases at V and 5 bases at J, with 24 bases in the middle. Germline CDR1 and CDR2: SGDLS and YYNGEE. The length of the CDR3 is 17 residues. DNA for the CDR3: TGTGCCAGCAGCACATACTCCCCTGGGGCCCAGGAATATGGCTACACCTTC. Amino acids: CASSTYSPGAQEYGYTF. The full variable domain, completed using reference TRBV9 and TRBJ1-2, is DSGVTQTPKHLITATGQRVTLRCSPRSGDLSVYWYQQSLDQGLQFLIQYYNGEERAKGNILERFSAQQFPDLHSELNLSSLELGDSALYFCASSTYSPGAQEYGYTFGSGTRLTVV.

The chain employs TRBV7-8 and TRBJ2-2; 10 nucleotides line up with TRBD2. Germline values: CDR1 SGHVS, CDR2 FQNEAQ. The CDR3 totals 17 residues. The J segment lost 2 bases and the V segment lost 3 bases, leaving 6 bases of the junction unmatched. The CDR3 protein is CASSFSLAGVNTGELFF. Here the CDR3 DNA reads TGTGCCAGCAGCTTTTCCCTAGCGGGGGTTAACACCGGGGAGCTGTTTTTT.

This clone was seen many times. The chain couples TRBV5-6 to TRBJ2-2; 7 nucleotides align to TRBD1. The CDR3 length is 16 residues. V was clipped by 1 base and J by 4 bases; unmatched bases: 7. Per the germline V gene, CDR1 is SGHDT and CDR2 is YYEEEE. CDR3 sequence (DNA): TGTGCCAGCAGCTTGCTAGGACAGGAGTTCACCGGGGAGCTGTTTTTT. This translates into CASSLLGQEFTGELFF.

This clone occurred a few times. The V and J genes are TRBV7-3 and TRBJ2-2; 8 bases align to TRBD1. CDR1 and CDR2 (germline): SGHTA, FQGTGA. The CDR3 is made up of 14 amino acids. Losses at the gene ends were 6 bases for V and 5 bases for J; bases not matched to a gene: 5. CDR3 in amino acids: CASSPGQVTGELFF. DNA for the CDR3: TGTGCCAGCAGTCCGGGACAGGTGACCGGGGAGCTGTTTTTT.

This chain connects TRBV19 to TRBJ2-7; D is possibly TRBD2 (6 bases). From germline, CDR1 is LNHDA and CDR2 SQIVND (reference sequence). CDR3 length: 16 amino acids. With 1 base removed from V and 2 bases from J, the gap between germline ends came to 15 bases. This CDR3 reads CASSIGRAGAPYEQYF. CDR3 DNA: TGTGCCAGTAGTATAGGGAGGGCCGGGGCCCCCTACGAGCAGTACTTC. The whole variable domain, remainder taken from reference TRBV19 and TRBJ2-7, is DGGITQSPKYLFRKEGQNVTLSCEQNLNHDAMYWYRQDPGQGLRLIYYSQIVNDFQKGDIAEGYSVSREKKESFPLTVTSAQKNPTAFYLCASSIGRAGAPYEQYFGPGTRLTVT.